The clone carrying this TCR beta chain was seen more than once but under ten times. What it binds is unknown. This sample includes further DNA sequences coding for the same CDR3. These data are taken from a study of beta chain features in type 1 diabetes. Study summary: In all, around 110,000,000 sorted cells from all samples were analyzed. Findings and limits, study-wide: Because the template was cDNA, high-expressing cells might be over-represented. Insertion counts at VDJ junctions were lower in type 1 diabetes patients, who also showed more deletions there.

Per germline, CDR1 DFQATT and CDR2 SNEGSKA (reference sequence). The CDR3 loop spans 11 amino acids. V shed 6 bases and J shed 4 bases, with 7 bases lying between them. The isolated RNA, all of it, was reverse transcribed, so expressed TCRB transcripts were what got sequenced. Method: immunoSEQ multiplex PCR; TCRdb's copy keeps in-frame clones and lacks some. The table lists about half a million clones, 30% of them singletons. Each population that was sorted was more than 95% pure. The sequenced sample was naive CD4+ T cells from blood. This TCR came from a man younger than 35 in good health. The chain has TRBV20-1 and TRBJ2-1; D might be TRBD2 (5 bases). The CDR3 region is CSAPGYNEQFF. The CDR3 coding sequence is TGCAGTGCCCCGGGGTACAATGAGCAGTTCTTC.